The rows below give T cell receptor beta chains drawn from one sample of a study of blood T cells in healthy people across ages. TCRdb re-analysed the 5' RACE reads in MiXCR, keeping a single row per CDR3 protein. In the table there are 800,000 or so distinct CDR3 sequences, 20% to 25% of which are singletons. The data were also submitted as part of a second study, on T cells of mothers and their children.

Sequencing was done on a sample of blood. The source of these receptors is a boy aged 5-17 years in good health. Both conserved end residues are part of each CDR3. Fields, in order: D gene, V gene, J gene, clone size, CDR3 DNA, CDR3 protein. A D gene is named only where the DNA matches it firmly. Expanded clones get a size class; other rows say once, few or many, or leave the size out.

TRBD2	TRBV4-2	TRBJ2-7	-	TGTGCCAGCAGCCAAGAACGCCTAGCGGCGTACGAGCAGTACTTC	CASSQERLAAYEQYF
-	TRBV7-2	TRBJ2-3	few	TGTGCCAGCAGCTTCGAGGCCGGCACAGATACGCAGTATTTT	CASSFEAGTDTQYF
-	TRBV15	TRBJ1-2	-	TGTGCCACCAGCAGTCCCCGAGGGGGGCCCTCGGCAGGCGGCTACACCTTC	CATSSPRGGPSAGGYTF
TRBD2	TRBV28	TRBJ2-5	few	TGTGCCAGCAGATCCCGGGACGGGGAGGGAGAGACCCAGTACTTC	CASRSRDGEGETQYF
TRBD2	TRBV27	TRBJ2-1	-	TGTGCCAGCAGTTTTGGAGGGGAGGGCAATGAGCAGTTCTTC	CASSFGGEGNEQFF
TRBD1	TRBV18	TRBJ2-7	few	TGTGCCAGCTCACCACCAGACCGGGACAGGGGGTACGAGCAGTACTTC	CASSPPDRDRGYEQYF
-	TRBV6-6	TRBJ1-4	few	TGTGCCAGCAGTTACTCCCGGTTTAATGAAAAACTGTTTTTT	CASSYSRFNEKLFF
-	TRBV29-1	TRBJ2-7	many	TGCAGCGTTTTGTTAGTAAGGGGTTTACACGAGCAGTACTTC	CSVLLVRGLHEQYF
-	TRBV29-1	TRBJ1-2	-	TGCAGCGTTGAAGGGGGCGCAGATGGCTACACCTTC	CSVEGGADGYTF
TRBD2	TRBV4-2	TRBJ2-3	few	TGTGCCAGCAGCCAATGGGGACTAGCGGAGCTATCCACAGATACGCAGTATTTT	CASSQWGLAELSTDTQYF
-	TRBV18	TRBJ2-2	-	TGTGCCAGCTCACCACGCGGACTGGGTACGAACGGGGAGCTGTTTTTT	CASSPRGLGTNGELFF
TRBD2	TRBV4-1	TRBJ2-5	few	TGCGCCAGCAGCCAAGAGGATCGAATAGCGGGAGTCGGGGAGACCCAGTACTTC	CASSQEDRIAGVGETQYF
-	TRBV9	TRBJ1-1	-	TGTGCCAGCAGCCCAAGATCCGGAGGCACTGAAGCTTTCTTT	CASSPRSGGTEAFF
-	TRBV29-1	TRBJ2-5	-	TGCAGCGTCCCTATGGGTGGGACCTATCAAGAGACCCAGTACTTC	CSVPMGGTYQETQYF
TRBD1	TRBV24-1	TRBJ2-3	-	TGTGCCACCAGTGACCCAGACAGGGGCGCGCAGTATTTT	CATSDPDRGAQYF
-	TRBV6-5	TRBJ1-1	-	TGTGCCAGCAGACCAGACAGCAACACTGAAGCTTTCTTT	CASRPDSNTEAFF
-	TRBV5-5	TRBJ2-7	few	TGTGCCAGCAGCCGCCCCAGGTTGGACTACGAGCAGTACTTC	CASSRPRLDYEQYF
TRBD2	TRBV20-1	TRBJ2-7	-	TGCAGTGCTAGGGGTCCGGGACTAGCGGGGGGCTTCTCCTACGAGCAGTACTTC	CSARGPGLAGGFSYEQYF
TRBD1	TRBV7-6	TRBJ2-7	few	TGTGCCAGCAGCTTAGGAGGGGGCCTCCCCGGGGACGAGCAGTACTTC	CASSLGGGLPGDEQYF
-	TRBV7-3	TRBJ1-1	few	TGTGCCAGCAGCTTAACCTCCATCATGAACACTGAAGCTTTCTTT	CASSLTSIMNTEAFF
TRBD2	TRBV29-1	TRBJ2-3	few	TGCAGCGTTCCTAGCGGGGGGAGCACAGATACGCAGTATTTT	CSVPSGGSTDTQYF
TRBD2	TRBV6-5	TRBJ2-3	few	TGTGCCAGCAGTTCGGCTAGCGGGAGAATAGATACGCAGTATTTT	CASSSASGRIDTQYF
-	TRBV28	TRBJ2-3	few	TGTGCCAGCAGTCATCGGACCGAAACAGATACGCAGTATTTT	CASSHRTETDTQYF
TRBD1	TRBV7-3	TRBJ2-7	few	TGTGCCAGCAGCTCCCCTGGGGGGGACAGGGGCCCTAGCTCCTACGAGCAGTACTTC	CASSSPGGDRGPSSYEQYF
-	TRBV3-1	TRBJ2-1	-	TGTGCCAGCAGCCGGTGGGAAAATGAGCAGTTCTTC	CASSRWENEQFF
-	TRBV29-1	TRBJ1-1	-	TGCAGCGTTGAAGATACGATGAACACTGAAGCTTTCTTT	CSVEDTMNTEAFF
-	TRBV29-1	TRBJ2-3	-	TGCAACGTTAGCACCACCACAGATACGCAGTATTTT	CNVSTTTDTQYF
-	TRBV7-2	TRBJ2-7	-	TGTGCCAGCAGCTTAGGGGACGCGTCCTACGAGCAGTACTTC	CASSLGDASYEQYF
-	TRBV4-3	TRBJ1-4	few	TGCGCCAGCAGCCAAGATCGGCCGCCGCGGAATGAAAAACTGTTTTTT	CASSQDRPPRNEKLFF
TRBD2	TRBV2	TRBJ2-1	few	TGTGCCAGCAGCGTAGCGGGGCCCAGCTCCTACAATGAGCAGTTCTTC	CASSVAGPSSYNEQFF
-	TRBV6-1	TRBJ2-7	few	TGTGCCAACCAACTACAACGACGCGCCTACGAGCAGTACTTC	CANQLQRRAYEQYF
TRBD1	TRBV16	TRBJ1-6	few	TGTGCCAGCAGCCAATCGGGACAGGGTCGGTCACCCCTCCACTTT	CASSQSGQGRSPLHF
TRBD2	TRBV15	TRBJ2-4	-	TGTGCCACCAGCAGAGGGACTAGCGGGAAAGGATACATTCAGTACTTC	CATSRGTSGKGYIQYF
TRBD2	TRBV6-5	TRBJ2-7	few	TGTGCCAGCAGACCCACCAGCGGGGGGGCCTACGAGCAGTACTTC	CASRPTSGGAYEQYF
-	TRBV6-2/TRBV6-3	TRBJ1-5	few	TGTGCCAGCAGTTACGGGGGGCCCCAGCATTTT	CASSYGGPQHF
-	TRBV12-3/TRBV12-4	TRBJ2-1	-	TGTGCCAGCAATTCACACGATTCGGGAGAGGAGACCTACAATGAGCAGTTCTTC	CASNSHDSGEETYNEQFF
TRBD2	TRBV7-6	TRBJ2-5	few	TGTGCCAGCAGCCGGTTGAGGCTAGCGGGGATACAAGAGACCCAGTACTTC	CASSRLRLAGIQETQYF
-	TRBV4-3	TRBJ2-4	few	TGCGCCAGCAGCCAAGATCGCGGAGGCTTAGCCAAAAACATTCAGTACTTC	CASSQDRGGLAKNIQYF
-	TRBV12-3/TRBV12-4	TRBJ2-2	-	TGTGCCAGCAGTTACAGGGACCTCGGAGATACCGGGGAGCTGTTTTTT	CASSYRDLGDTGELFF
-	TRBV7-8	TRBJ1-4	-	TGTGCCAGCAACCCCCTGGCGAGGGGTGAAAAACTGTTTTTT	CASNPLARGEKLFF
-	TRBV9	TRBJ2-5	few	TGTGCCAGCAGCGTAGCTTCCGGACAGACTAAAGAGACCCAGTACTTC	CASSVASGQTKETQYF
-	TRBV29-1	TRBJ2-1	-	TGCAGCTGTTCTGGGGGCGTAGGGGAGACCCAGCACTTC	CSCSGGVGETQHF
TRBD2	TRBV5-5	TRBJ2-7	-	TGTGCCAGCAGCTTACCGGGACTAGCGGGGGATCTCTACTACGAGCAGTACTTC	CASSLPGLAGDLYYEQYF
-	TRBV3-1	TRBJ2-2	-	TGTGCCAGCAGCCGGGTAGGAGAGCTGTTTTTT	CASSRVGELFF
-	TRBV12-3/TRBV12-4	TRBJ2-7	-	TGTGCCAGCAGTTTTATGACGGGCTACGAGCAGTACTTC	CASSFMTGYEQYF
-	TRBV7-9	TRBJ2-5	-	TGTGCCAGCTCCTTTGGTGCCGGGCGGATTGTGATAGAGACCCAGTACTTC	CASSFGAGRIVIETQYF
TRBD1	TRBV2	TRBJ2-5	-	TGTGCCAGCAGTGGGGGACAGGGAGAGAAGCAGTACTTC	CASSGGQGEKQYF
-	TRBV20-1	TRBJ2-7	-	TGCAGTGCTAGAGATGGGGGGCAGGAGAGACGGCAGTACTTC	CSARDGGQERRQYF
TRBD1	TRBV18	TRBJ1-2	few	TGTGCCAGCTCACCAGACAGGGGGCTTGGCTACACCTTC	CASSPDRGLGYTF
-	TRBV4-3	TRBJ2-7	few	TGCGCCAGCAGCCAAGAGCCGGGGTACTACGAGCAGTACTTC	CASSQEPGYYEQYF
TRBD1	TRBV5-1	TRBJ2-5	-	TGCGCCAGCAGCTTTGGGACAGGGAAAGAGACCCAGTACTTC	CASSFGTGKETQYF
-	TRBV29-1	TRBJ2-1	-	TGCAGCGTTAACCCAGGGGAGGGTGGTGAGCAGTTCTTC	CSVNPGEGGEQFF
-	TRBV29-1	TRBJ2-7	few	TGCAGCGTTGAAGAACGGGGGGCCGAGCAGTACTTC	CSVEERGAEQYF
-	TRBV12-3/TRBV12-4	TRBJ2-7	-	TGTGCCAGCAGTTTCACAGGGCTCGAGCAGTACTTC	CASSFTGLEQYF